This TCR beta chain was sequenced for a study of cytomegalovirus exposure and HLA in healthy donors. Study-wide findings and caveats: Excluded were some V segments that proved indistinguishable, including TRBV6-2 and TRBV6-3.

V gave up 11 bases and J gave up 0 bases, with 17 bases separating them. The CDR3 sequence is 14 residues long. Germline lookup yields CDR1 SEHNR and CDR2 FQNEAQ (reference sequence). Comments on this clone: Its antigen remains unidentified.

The study ran its PCR with 60 Vbeta and 13 Jbeta primers. The assay was immunoSEQ multiplex PCR, and TCRdb's table has in-frame clones only and misses some. Of 150,000 or so clones in the sample, roughly 84% were seen once. Sequencing input: PBMCs. The V gene is TRBV7-9, the J gene TRBJ2-7; no firm D call. This TCR was recovered from a woman between 18 and 29 years old in good health and CMV-seronegative. The CDR3, as DNA: TGTGCCGGTGCGACCCAACAGAGCTCCTACGAGCAGTACTTC. The encoded protein is CAGATQQSSYEQYF.